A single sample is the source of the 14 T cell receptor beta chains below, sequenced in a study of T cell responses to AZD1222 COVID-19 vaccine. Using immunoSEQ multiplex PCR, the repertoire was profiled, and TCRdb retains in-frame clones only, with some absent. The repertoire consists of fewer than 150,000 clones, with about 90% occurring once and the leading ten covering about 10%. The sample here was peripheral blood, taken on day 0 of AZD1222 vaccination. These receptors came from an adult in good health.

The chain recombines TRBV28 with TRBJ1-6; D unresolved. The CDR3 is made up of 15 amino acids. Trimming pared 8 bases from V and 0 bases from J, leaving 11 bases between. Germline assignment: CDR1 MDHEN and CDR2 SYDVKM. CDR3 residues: CASVGASSYNSPLHF. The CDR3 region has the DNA TGTGCCAGCGTAGGAGCCAGCTCCTATAATTCACCCCTCCACTTT.

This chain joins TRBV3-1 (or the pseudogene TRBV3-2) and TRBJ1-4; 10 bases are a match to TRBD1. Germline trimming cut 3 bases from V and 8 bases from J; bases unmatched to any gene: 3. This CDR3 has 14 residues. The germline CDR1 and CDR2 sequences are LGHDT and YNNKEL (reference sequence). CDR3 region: CASSQGTGAEKLFF. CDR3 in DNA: TGTGCCAGCAGCCAGGGGACAGGGGCGGAAAAACTGTTTTTT.

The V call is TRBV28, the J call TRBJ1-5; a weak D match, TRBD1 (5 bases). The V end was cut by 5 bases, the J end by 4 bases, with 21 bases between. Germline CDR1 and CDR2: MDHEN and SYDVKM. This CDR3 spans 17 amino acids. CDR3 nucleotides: TGTGCCAGCAGTCCCAGACGTAGGTCAGACAGTAATCAGCCCCAGCATTTT. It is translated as CASSPRRRSDSNQPQHF.

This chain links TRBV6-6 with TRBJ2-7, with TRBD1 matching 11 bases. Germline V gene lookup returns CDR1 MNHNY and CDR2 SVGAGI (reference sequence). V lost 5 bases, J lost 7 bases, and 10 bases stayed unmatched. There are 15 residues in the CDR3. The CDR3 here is CASSAPDRGHGEQYF. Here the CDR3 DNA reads TGTGCCAGCAGTGCCCCGGACAGGGGGCATGGGGAGCAGTACTTC.

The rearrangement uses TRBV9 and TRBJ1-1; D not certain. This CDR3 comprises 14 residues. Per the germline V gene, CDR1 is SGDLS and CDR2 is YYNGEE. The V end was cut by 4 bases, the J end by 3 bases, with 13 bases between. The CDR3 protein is CASSPLGRDTEAFF. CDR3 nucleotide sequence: TGTGCCAGCAGCCCCCTGGGTAGGGACACTGAAGCTTTCTTT. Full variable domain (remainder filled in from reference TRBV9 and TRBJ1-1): DSGVTQTPKHLITATGQRVTLRCSPRSGDLSVYWYQQSLDQGLQFLIQYYNGEERAKGNILERFSAQQFPDLHSELNLSSLELGDSALYFCASSPLGRDTEAFFGQGTRLTVV.

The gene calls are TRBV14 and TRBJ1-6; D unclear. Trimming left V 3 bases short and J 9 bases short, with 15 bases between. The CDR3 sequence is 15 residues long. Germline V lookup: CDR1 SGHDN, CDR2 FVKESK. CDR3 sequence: CASSQEVPDVSPLHF. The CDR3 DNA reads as TGTGCCAGCAGCCAGGAGGTTCCAGACGTTTCACCCCTCCACTTT. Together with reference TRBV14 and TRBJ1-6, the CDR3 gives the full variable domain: EAGVTQFPSHSVIEKGQTVTLRCDPISGHDNLYWYRRVMGKEIKFLLHFVKESKQDESGMPNNRFLAERTGGTYSTLKVQPAELEDSGVYFCASSQEVPDVSPLHFGNGTRLTVT.

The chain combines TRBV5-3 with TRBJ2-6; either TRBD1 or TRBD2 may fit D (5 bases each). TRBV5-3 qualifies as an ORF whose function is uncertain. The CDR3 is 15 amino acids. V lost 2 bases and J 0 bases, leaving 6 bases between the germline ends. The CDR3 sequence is CARSFGGSGANVLTF. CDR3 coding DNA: TGTGCCAGAAGCTTTGGGGGCTCTGGGGCCAACGTCCTGACTTTC.

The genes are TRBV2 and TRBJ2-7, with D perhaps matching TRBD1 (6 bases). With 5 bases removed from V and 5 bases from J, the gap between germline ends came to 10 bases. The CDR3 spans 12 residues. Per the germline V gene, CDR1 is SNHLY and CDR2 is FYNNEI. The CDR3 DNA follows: TGTGCCAGCAGTTTGGACAGCAACGAGCAGTACTTC. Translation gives CASSLDSNEQYF.

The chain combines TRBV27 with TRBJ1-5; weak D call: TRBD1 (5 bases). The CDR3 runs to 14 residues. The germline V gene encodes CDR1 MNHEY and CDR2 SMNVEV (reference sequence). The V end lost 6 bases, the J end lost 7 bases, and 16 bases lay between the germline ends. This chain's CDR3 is CASSPRESGQPQHF. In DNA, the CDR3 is TGTGCCAGCAGCCCCAGGGAGTCCGGGCAGCCCCAGCATTTT.

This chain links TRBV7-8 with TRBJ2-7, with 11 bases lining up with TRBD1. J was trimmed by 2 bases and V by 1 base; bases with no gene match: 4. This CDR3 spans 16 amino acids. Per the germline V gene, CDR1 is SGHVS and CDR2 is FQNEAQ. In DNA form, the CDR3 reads TGTGCCAGCAGCTTAGGAGGACAGGGGGCAACCTACGAGCAGTACTTC. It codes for CASSLGGQGATYEQYF.

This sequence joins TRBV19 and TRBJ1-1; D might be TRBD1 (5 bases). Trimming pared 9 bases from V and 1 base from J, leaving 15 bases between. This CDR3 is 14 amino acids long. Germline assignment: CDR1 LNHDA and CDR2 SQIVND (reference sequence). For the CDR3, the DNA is TGTGCCAGCCTTTCGGGGCAGTCGAACACTGAAGCTTTCTTT. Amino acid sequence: CASLSGQSNTEAFF.

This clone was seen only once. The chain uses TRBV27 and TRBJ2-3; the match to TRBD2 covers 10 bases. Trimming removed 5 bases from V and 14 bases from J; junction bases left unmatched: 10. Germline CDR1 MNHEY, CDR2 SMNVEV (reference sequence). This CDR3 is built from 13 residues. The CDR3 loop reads CASSLLAGAPGYF. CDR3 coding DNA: TGTGCCAGCAGTCTGCTAGCGGGGGCCCCAGGGTATTTT.

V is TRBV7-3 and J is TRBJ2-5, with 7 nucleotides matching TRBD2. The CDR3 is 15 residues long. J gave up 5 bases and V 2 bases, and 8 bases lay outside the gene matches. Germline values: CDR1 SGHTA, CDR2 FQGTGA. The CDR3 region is CASSLGFAGVETQYF. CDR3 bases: TGTGCCAGCAGCTTAGGTTTTGCGGGAGTTGAGACCCAGTACTTC.

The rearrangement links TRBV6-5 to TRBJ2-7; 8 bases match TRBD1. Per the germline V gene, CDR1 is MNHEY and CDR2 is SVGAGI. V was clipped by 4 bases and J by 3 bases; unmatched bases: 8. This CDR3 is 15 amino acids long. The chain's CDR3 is CASSFVDRDLYEQYF. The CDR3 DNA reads TGTGCCAGCAGTTTTGTGGACAGGGACCTCTACGAGCAGTACTTC.